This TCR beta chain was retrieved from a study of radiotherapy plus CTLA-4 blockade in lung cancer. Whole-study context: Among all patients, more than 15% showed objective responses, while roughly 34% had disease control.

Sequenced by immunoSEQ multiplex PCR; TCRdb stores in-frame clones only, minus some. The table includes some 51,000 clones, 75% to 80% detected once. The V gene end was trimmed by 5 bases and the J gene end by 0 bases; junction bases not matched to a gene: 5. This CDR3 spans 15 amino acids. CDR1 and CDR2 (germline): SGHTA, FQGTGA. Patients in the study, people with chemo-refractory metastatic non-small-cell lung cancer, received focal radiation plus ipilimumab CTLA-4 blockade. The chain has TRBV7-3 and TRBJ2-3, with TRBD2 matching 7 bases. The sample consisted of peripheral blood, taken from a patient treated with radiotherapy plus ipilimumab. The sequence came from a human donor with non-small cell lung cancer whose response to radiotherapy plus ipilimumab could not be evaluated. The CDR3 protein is CASSPGTTSTDTQYF. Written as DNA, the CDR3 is TGTGCCAGCAGCCCTGGGACTACTAGCACAGATACGCAGTATTTT.